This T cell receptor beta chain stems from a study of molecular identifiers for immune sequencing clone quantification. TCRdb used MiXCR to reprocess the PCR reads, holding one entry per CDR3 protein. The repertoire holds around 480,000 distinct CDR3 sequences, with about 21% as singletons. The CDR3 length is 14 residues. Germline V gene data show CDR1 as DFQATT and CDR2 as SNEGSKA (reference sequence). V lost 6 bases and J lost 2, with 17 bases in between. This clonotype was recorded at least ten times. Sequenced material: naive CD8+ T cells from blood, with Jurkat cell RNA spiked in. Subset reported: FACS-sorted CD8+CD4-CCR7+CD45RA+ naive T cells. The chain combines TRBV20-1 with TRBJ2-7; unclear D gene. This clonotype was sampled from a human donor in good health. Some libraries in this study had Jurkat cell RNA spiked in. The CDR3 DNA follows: TGCAGTGCACGGCCCCTGGGGTTCGCCTACGAGCAGTACTTC. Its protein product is CSARPLGFAYEQYF.